The 8 T cell receptor beta chains below were found in one sample sequenced in a study of T cells of healthy individuals. In TCRdb, the 5' RACE reads were re-called with MiXCR into one record per CDR3 protein. The sample holds about 96,000 distinct CDR3 sequences, around 17% seen once. All receptors derive from a human donor in good health.

The sample holds many counts of this clonotype. The CDR3 coding sequence is TGCAGTGCTGGGACAGAAAAAAATCAGCCCCAGCATTTT. Its protein product is CSAGTEKNQPQHF. The chain carries TRBV20-1 and TRBJ1-5; 7 bases are a match to TRBD1. The CDR3 covers 13 residues. Germline values: CDR1 DFQATT, CDR2 SNEGSKA (reference sequence). V shed 5 bases, J shed 4 bases, and the junction held 5 bases outside the gene matches.

This clonotype was observed at least ten times. This chain links TRBV4-1 with TRBJ2-5, with 7 nucleotides matching TRBD1. The CDR3 has 15 residues. The germline V gene has CDR1 MGHRA and CDR2 YSYEKL. Trimming cost V 0 bases and J 1 base; bases outside gene matches: 2. CDR3 loop: CASSQDRDSQETQYF. The CDR3 nucleotides are TGCGCCAGCAGCCAAGACCGGGACAGCCAAGAGACCCAGTACTTC.

Many counts were recorded for this clonotype. This chain links TRBV10-3 with TRBJ2-7; 8 bases match TRBD1. The CDR3 is 14 residues long. Germline V lookup: CDR1 ENHRY, CDR2 SYGVKD. The V and J ends lost 6 bases and 3 bases, in that order; junction bases with no gene match: 7. The CDR3 DNA reads TGTGCCATCAGAACACCGGGACAGGACTACGAGCAGTACTTC. Amino acids: CAIRTPGQDYEQYF.

CDR3 bases: TGTGCCAGCAGACTGGGACATACCTACAATGAGCAGTTCTTC. Encoded protein: CASRLGHTYNEQFF. The chain uses TRBV7-9 and TRBJ2-1; D is perhaps TRBD1 (6 bases). Germline V gene sequence: CDR1 SEHNR, CDR2 FQNEAQ (reference sequence). The V gene lost 6 bases and the J gene lost 2 bases, with 11 bases spanning the gap. The CDR3 runs 14 residues.

This clonotype has just a few counts. This chain links TRBV5-1 with TRBJ2-5; 11 bases line up with TRBD2. The CDR3 runs to 16 residues. Trimming at V came to 4 bases and at J to 4 bases, leaving 9 bases not matched to a gene. The germline CDR1 and CDR2 sequences are SGHRS and YFSETQ. The chain's CDR3 is CASSLSTSGRGETQYF. The CDR3, as DNA: TGCGCCAGCAGCCTCAGTACTAGCGGGAGAGGAGAGACCCAGTACTTC.

This clonotype was counted only a few times. The chain combines TRBV20-1 with TRBJ2-3, with 7 bases identical to TRBD2. CDR1 DFQATT and CDR2 SNEGSKA come from the germline V gene (reference sequence). The CDR3 runs to 14 residues. The V segment lost 2 bases and the J segment 1 base; nucleotides outside the gene matches: 3. The CDR3 bases are TGCAGTGCTAGAACGCTAGCGGGCACAGATACGCAGTATTTT. Encoded protein: CSARTLAGTDTQYF.

The chain employs TRBV12-5 and TRBJ1-2; 9 bases are a match to TRBD1. The CDR3 spans 14 residues. In germline, CDR1 is LGHNT, CDR2 FRNRAP. V trimming: 5 bases; J trimming: 5 bases; junction bases outside the gene matches: 6. CDR3 region: CASGVQGASYGYTF. The CDR3 nucleotides are TGTGCTAGTGGTGTACAGGGGGCGAGTTATGGCTACACCTTC.

In this sample, this clonotype turned up many times. This chain links TRBV10-3 with TRBJ2-7, with unresolved D. Germline V gene data show CDR1 as ENHRY and CDR2 as SYGVKD. V dropped 6 bases and J dropped 0 bases, with 6 bases sitting between them. This CDR3 has 12 amino acids. CDR3: CAISQTSYEQYF. The CDR3 DNA reads as TGTGCCATCAGCCAGACCTCCTACGAGCAGTACTTC.